This T cell receptor (beta chain) was profiled in a study of Graves' ophthalmopathy and Graves' hyperthyroidism. Whole-study findings and limits: In predicting ophthalmopathy progression, the model reached 70% to 71% sensitivity and 72% to 80% specificity. Appearing in blood as well were most expanded thyroid clonotypes above 0.001 frequency.

This clonotype came up many times. The antigen remains unidentified. Stable hyperthyroidism meant no progression to ophthalmopathy within 18 months of follow-up. No donor had other autoimmune disease, uncontrolled infection, pregnancy or lactation. Trimming shortened V by 2 bases and J by 3 bases, and 8 bases separated the two germline ends. The CDR3 totals 14 residues. Scientists amplified the TCR beta CDR3 regions from RNA transcripts. HTBI-primed RT-PCR formed the first round, and a multiplex PCR formed the second. TCRdb called the multiplex PCR reads again in MiXCR, with one record for every CDR3 protein. The sample shows hundreds of thousands of distinct CDR3 sequences, around 21% of them seen only once.

This sequence originates from a woman aged 18-29 years with stable Graves' hyperthyroidism. The V call is TRBV12-3 or TRBV12-4, the J call TRBJ1-5, with D uncertain. The sample taken for sequencing was peripheral blood. CDR3 nucleotides: TGTGCCAGCAGTTTAACACAGATCAATCAGCCCCAGCATTTT. Its translation: CASSLTQINQPQHF.